This passage covers 14 T cell receptor beta chains from one sample sequenced in a study of blood T cell repertoires in COVID-19. Some clones are missing from TCRdb's copy, which holds only in-frame ones; the method was immunoSEQ multiplex PCR. The table includes 180,000 or so clones, approximately 90% detected once. Source material: peripheral blood. The receptors here all came from a man aged 18 to 29 with active or convalescent COVID-19.

The CDR3 spells CASSRSPGQGAYEQYF. The CDR3 bases are TGTGCCAGCAGTCGAAGTCCGGGACAGGGTGCCTACGAGCAGTACTTC. V usage is TRBV5-5 and J usage is TRBJ2-7; 9 bases fit TRBD1. The V gene end was trimmed by 5 bases and the J gene end by 2 bases; junction bases not matched to a gene: 11. The CDR3 extends over 16 amino acids. CDR1 is SGHKS, CDR2 YYEKEE, per germline (reference sequence).

This chain connects TRBV5-4 to TRBJ2-3; a possible D gene is TRBD1 (6 bases). Trimming cost V 2 bases and J 2 bases, with 9 bases left between them. The germline gives CDR1 SGHNT, CDR2 YYREEE (reference sequence). The CDR3 runs to 14 residues. Here the CDR3 DNA reads TGTGCCAGCAGCTTTGGACAGAACACAGATACGCAGTATTTT. This encodes CASSFGQNTDTQYF.

The genes are TRBV7-2 and TRBJ2-7; D remains unclear. V lost 7 bases, J lost 6 bases, and 19 bases lay in between. Looked up from germline, CDR1 is SGHTA and CDR2 is FQGNSA. There are 14 residues in the CDR3. The CDR3 protein is CASTPSRTNSEQYF. The CDR3 region has the DNA TGTGCCAGCACCCCAAGCCGTACCAACTCCGAGCAGTACTTC.

The V gene is TRBV12-3 or TRBV12-4, the J gene TRBJ1-2; D call uncertain. This CDR3 contains 13 residues. V lost 2 bases and J 8 bases, leaving 12 bases between the germline ends. The CDR3 protein is CASSLIASLGYTF. CDR3 DNA: TGTGCCAGCAGTTTAATTGCTTCCCTAGGCTACACCTTC.

This rearrangement joins TRBV6-4 to TRBJ2-1; TRBD1 agrees at 9 bases. Germline V gene data show CDR1 as MRHNA and CDR2 as SNTAGT. J was trimmed by 8 bases and V by 8 bases; bases with no gene match: 7. CDR3 length equals 13 residues. The CDR3 DNA follows: TGTGCCAGCTCTTGGACAGGGGAGGATGAGCAGTTCTTC. Translated, it gives CASSWTGEDEQFF.

V and J are TRBV18 and TRBJ2-7, with D perhaps matching TRBD1 (5 bases). This CDR3 is 13 amino acids long. The V gene's germline CDR1 is KGHSH and CDR2 LQKENI. The germline V and J ends were trimmed by 5 bases and 6 bases, with 14 bases remaining between them. The CDR3 nucleotides are TGTGCCAGCTCAAAACAGACAGTTGGCGAGCAGTACGTC. It encodes CASSKQTVGEQYV.

The CDR3 sequence: CSASQKRRLGTDTQYF. The CDR3 DNA sequence: TGCAGTGCTAGTCAAAAGCGGAGACTGGGCACAGATACGCAGTATTTT. The rearrangement uses TRBV20-1 and TRBJ2-3; tentatively, D is TRBD2 (5 bases). Germline V gives CDR1 DFQATT, CDR2 SNEGSKA (reference sequence). The CDR3 covers 16 residues. Trimming took 3 bases from V and 1 from J, leaving 17 bases between them.

This chain links TRBV5-1 with TRBJ2-2; TRBD1 aligns across 9 bases. The CDR3 contains 15 residues. Per germline, CDR1 SGHRS and CDR2 YFSETQ. J lost 9 bases, V lost 0 bases, and 6 bases had no gene match. CDR3 sequence: CASSLGTGANRELFF. The CDR3 DNA reads TGCGCCAGCAGCTTGGGGACAGGGGCGAACCGGGAGCTGTTTTTT. Full variable domain (rest looked up from reference TRBV5-1 and TRBJ2-2): KAGVTQTPRYLIKTRGQQVTLSCSPISGHRSVSWYQQTPGQGLQFLFEYFSETQRNKGNFPGRFSGRQFSNSRSEMNVSTLELGDSALYLCASSLGTGANRELFFGEGSRLTVL.

The rearrangement links TRBV11-3 to TRBJ2-3; TRBD1 agrees at 7 bases. The V gene end was trimmed by 8 bases and the J gene end by 4 bases; junction bases not matched to a gene: 12. The germline V gene has CDR1 SGHNT and CDR2 YENEEA. This CDR3 is 15 amino acids long. The CDR3 sequence is CASGNTGDPADTQYF. The CDR3 region has the DNA TGTGCCAGCGGAAATACAGGGGATCCTGCAGATACGCAGTATTTT. Together with reference TRBV11-3 and TRBJ2-3, the CDR3 gives the full variable domain: EAGVVQSPRYKIIEKKQPVAFWCNPISGHNTLYWYLQNLGQGPELLIRYENEEAVDDSQLPKDRFSAERLKGVDSTLKIQPAELGDSAVYLCASGNTGDPADTQYFGPGTRLTVL.

This chain connects TRBV21-1 to TRBJ2-7; TRBD1, the table's D call, was not compared with the DNA. TRBV21-1 is designated a pseudogene. The CDR3 is 16 residues long. The CDR3 coding sequence is TGTGCCAGCAGCAAGTCTGACATTTCCCTTATCCAGGAGCAGTACGTC. It specifies CASSKSDISLIQEQYV.

V usage is TRBV6-5 and J usage is TRBJ1-4; 7 bases align to TRBD1. The CDR3 consists of 14 residues. Germline CDR1 is MNHEY and CDR2 is SVGAGI. V was pared by 6 bases and J by 8 bases, with 9 bases of the junction left unmatched. DNA for the CDR3: TGTGCCAGCAGGATTACAGGGGCAGGCGAAAAACTGTTTTTT. Translated: CASRITGAGEKLFF.

The chain uses TRBV9 and TRBJ2-3, with D unclear. Germline V lookup: CDR1 SGDLS, CDR2 YYNGEE. The CDR3 runs 13 residues. V gave up 1 base and J gave up 3 bases, with 6 bases separating them. The CDR3 nucleotides are TGTGCCAGCAGCGTAAGACTGACAGATACGCAGTATTTT. Its translation is CASSVRLTDTQYF.

The CDR3 bases are TGTGCCAGCAGTCCAAGGGGGGAGCAGTTCTTC. Residues: CASSPRGEQFF. The V gene is TRBV12-3 or TRBV12-4, the J gene TRBJ2-1; D possibly corresponds to TRBD1 (6 bases). There are 11 residues in the CDR3. V was cut by 5 bases and J by 10 bases, with 9 bases left in between.

The V and J genes are TRBV6-5 and TRBJ2-7, with a weak D call TRBD2 (5 bases). The CDR3 contains 14 residues. Per the germline V gene, CDR1 is MNHEY and CDR2 is SVGAGI. The ends were cut back, 5 bases at V and 3 bases at J, with 14 bases in the middle. CDR3 in amino acids: CASSTPGLVYEQYF. As DNA, the CDR3 is TGTGCCAGCAGTACCCCAGGACTTGTCTACGAGCAGTACTTC.